The 14 T cell receptor beta chains presented below share a single source sample, sequenced in a study of CD8 T cells in ankylosing spondylitis. TCRdb reprocessed the 5' RACE reads via MiXCR and lists one record per CDR3 protein. The sample records roughly 200,000 distinct CDR3 sequences, over 10% being singletons. Sequenced sample: blood, either unsorted or a sorted T cell fraction (not recorded which). These receptors were collected from a male donor with ankylosing spondylitis or in good health (not recorded which).

This chain joins TRBV4-1 and TRBJ2-7; 8 nucleotides align to TRBD1. Germline assignment: CDR1 MGHRA and CDR2 YSYEKL. The V and J ends lost 1 base and 0 bases, in that order; junction bases with no gene match: 2. There are 15 residues in the CDR3. The DNA for the CDR3 is TGCGCCAGCAGCCAAGGACAGGGGCCCTCCTACGAGCAGTACTTC. It translates to CASSQGQGPSYEQYF.

In its sample, this clonotype was seen many times. The chain employs TRBV9 and TRBJ2-7, with D perhaps matching TRBD1 (5 bases). Germline V CDR1 and CDR2: SGDLS, YYNGEE. Trimming pared 0 bases from V and 3 bases from J, leaving 7 bases between. This CDR3 is built from 13 residues. The CDR3 DNA reads as TGTGCCAGCAGCGTAGACAGGAGCTACGAGCAGTACTTC. Translating gives CASSVDRSYEQYF.

This clonotype was recorded at least ten times. The gene calls are TRBV27 and TRBJ1-1; a weak D match, TRBD1 (6 bases). The CDR3 is 14 amino acids. Germline V gene lookup returns CDR1 MNHEY and CDR2 SMNVEV (reference sequence). V dropped 3 bases and J dropped 6 bases, with 14 bases sitting between them. The DNA of the CDR3 is TGTGCCAGCAGTTTTGGAGGGGGGGCGGCTGAAGCTTTCTTT. It specifies CASSFGGGAAEAFF.

The CDR3 sequence is CAWVGTVNTEAFF. The CDR3 nucleotides read TGTGCCTGGGTCGGGACGGTGAACACTGAAGCTTTCTTT. This chain joins TRBV30 and TRBJ1-1, with D possibly being TRBD1 (5 bases). V was cut by 5 bases and J by 0 bases, with 10 bases left in between. CDR1 is GTSNPN, CDR2 SVGIG, per germline (reference sequence). The CDR3 loop spans 13 amino acids.

The chain links TRBV7-8 to TRBJ2-3, with D tentatively TRBD1 (6 bases). Per germline, CDR1 SGHVS and CDR2 FQNEAQ. V gave up 1 base and J gave up 3 bases, with 14 bases separating them. This CDR3 comprises 16 residues. CDR3 DNA: TGTGCCAGCAGCTTAGTAGCAGGGGATTTAACAGATACGCAGTATTTT. Its translation: CASSLVAGDLTDTQYF.

V and J are TRBV2 and TRBJ2-7; D uncertain. The CDR3 sequence is 11 residues long. Germline CDR1 and CDR2: SNHLY and FYNNEI. V was clipped by 10 bases and J by 0 bases, with 7 bases between them. This CDR3 reads CATESSYEQYF. CDR3 bases: TGTGCCACCGAAAGCTCCTACGAGCAGTACTTC.

This clonotype has a count of ten or more. The chain uses TRBV9 and TRBJ1-2; 7 bases align to TRBD1. V trimming: 6 bases; J trimming: 4 bases; junction bases outside the gene matches: 6. The germline V gene encodes CDR1 SGDLS and CDR2 YYNGEE. This CDR3 is built from 13 residues. This CDR3 is CASTQTGIYGYTF. The CDR3 DNA follows: TGTGCCAGCACCCAGACAGGGATCTATGGCTACACCTTC.

This clonotype was seen ten or more times. The rearrangement links TRBV4-1 to TRBJ2-3; 7 nucleotides match TRBD1. Trimming at V came to 4 bases and at J to 4 bases, leaving 17 bases not matched to a gene. The CDR3 is made up of 18 amino acids. The germline gives CDR1 MGHRA, CDR2 YSYEKL. Written as DNA, the CDR3 is TGCGCCAGCAGCCCCTTCGGTCGGGACAGCCGACCCGCAGATACGCAGTATTTT. Translation gives CASSPFGRDSRPADTQYF.

This clonotype showed up just a few times. The V gene is TRBV10-3, the J gene TRBJ2-1, with a weak D call TRBD1 (6 bases). The V end lost 2 bases, the J end lost 4 bases, and 18 bases lay between the germline ends. The CDR3 totals 17 residues. The germline CDR1 and CDR2 sequences are ENHRY and SYGVKD. CDR3 residues: CAISEPKPGHAYNEQFF. In DNA, the CDR3 is TGTGCCATCAGTGAGCCAAAACCGGGACACGCTTACAATGAGCAGTTCTTC.

V gene TRBV7-9 combines with J gene TRBJ1-2; D is uncertain. Germline CDR1 reads SEHNR; CDR2 reads FQNEAQ (reference sequence). The CDR3 is 17 amino acids. Between the trimmed V and J ends, which lost 5 bases and 1 base, there was a span of 20 bases. The CDR3 DNA sequence: TGTGCCAGCAGCCCCCCCGAAAGGGTGGAGGGTAACTATGGCTACACCTTC. Encoded protein: CASSPPERVEGNYGYTF.

The chain is built from TRBV27 and TRBJ2-3; D may be TRBD1 (6 bases). Germline CDR1 and CDR2: MNHEY and SMNVEV (reference sequence). Trimming removed 1 base from V and 3 bases from J, with 17 bases in between. The CDR3 sequence is 17 residues long. Written as DNA, the CDR3 is TGTGCCAGCAGTTTATTGCCAGGGCAGGGGCTAACAGATACGCAGTATTTT. Translation: CASSLLPGQGLTDTQYF.

This chain links TRBV4-1 with TRBJ2-7; TRBD1 aligns across 10 bases. The V gene's germline CDR1 is MGHRA and CDR2 YSYEKL. The CDR3 contains 18 residues. After removal of 5 bases from V and 3 bases from J, the junction contained 16 bases not matched to a gene. The CDR3 region has the DNA TGCGCCAGCAGCTCTCGACAGGGGGCCTTTCCCCACCTCTACGAGCAGTACTTC. Amino acids: CASSSRQGAFPHLYEQYF.

This rearrangement joins TRBV7-9 to TRBJ1-1; D may be TRBD1 (5 bases). The CDR3 extends over 13 amino acids. Between the trimmed V and J ends, which lost 8 bases and 6 bases, there was a span of 16 bases. CDR1 SEHNR and CDR2 FQNEAQ come from the germline V gene (reference sequence). The CDR3 DNA sequence: TGTGCCAGCGGTACCTCGGGACTGGCTGAAGCTTTCTTT. It yields the protein CASGTSGLAEAFF.

This clonotype was detected many times. The rearrangement links TRBV3-1 to TRBJ1-2, with unresolved D. With 5 bases removed from V and 3 bases from J, the gap between germline ends came to 13 bases. CDR3 length equals 14 residues. Germline-derived CDR1 and CDR2 are LGHDT and YNNKEL (reference sequence). This CDR3 is CASSSPPEDYGYTF. The CDR3 coding sequence is TGTGCCAGCAGCTCCCCTCCTGAGGACTATGGCTACACCTTC.